This T cell receptor (beta chain) was profiled in a study of blood T cell repertoires in COVID-19. On the study more broadly: Material from acute and convalescent COVID-19 was sourced from the United States, Italy and Spain. PBMCs, B-cell-depleted T cells, or T cells were the source of the cDNA or gDNA that made up the material.

V trimming: 5 bases; J trimming: 4 bases; junction bases outside the gene matches: 7. This CDR3 is built from 14 residues. CDR1 and CDR2 (germline): MGHRA, YSYEKL. Measured with immunoSEQ multiplex PCR; TCRdb has only the in-frame clones, and not every one. The sample records 80,000 or so clones, 90% to 95% being singletons. The chain is built from TRBV4-1 and TRBJ2-7; 8 bases fit TRBD1. Sequencing was carried out using peripheral blood. The clonotype comes from a woman between 50 and 59 years old in a cohort sampled during active COVID-19. CDR3 sequence: CASSYLTGVYEQYF. CDR3 nucleotides: TGCGCCAGCAGCTACTTGACAGGGGTGTACGAGCAGTACTTC.